This T cell receptor (beta chain) was documented in a study of T cells in Graves' hyperthyroidism and ophthalmopathy. Background on the study: Once the initial diagnosis was made, peripheral blood was obtained before any treatment.

TCR beta CDR3 regions were amplified from RNA transcripts. HTBI primers were the set used in a first-round RT-PCR of the TCR CDR3. TCRdb passed the multiplex PCR reads through MiXCR, listing each CDR3 protein once. The profile shows roughly 650,000 distinct CDR3 sequences, approximately 15% of them singletons. Deletions cut 7 bases from V and 1 base from J, with 8 bases between. The germline gives CDR1 SQVTM, CDR2 ANQGSEA. CDR3 length: 12 residues. Lactation, pregnancy, other autoimmune disease or uncontrolled infection led to exclusion of patients. This TCR derives from a middle-aged woman with Graves' ophthalmopathy. This sequence joins TRBV29-1 and TRBJ2-1, with D hard to call. Sequenced input: blood. The CDR3 nucleotides are TGCAGCGGTATACGTTCCTACAATGAGCAGTTCTTC. Translated: CSGIRSYNEQFF.